One and the same sample provided the 2 T cell receptor beta chains below, sequenced in a study of cytomegalovirus exposure and HLA in healthy donors. Primers: 60 Vbeta forward and 13 Jbeta reverse. Data came from immunoSEQ multiplex PCR; TCRdb stores just in-frame clones and leaves some out. The table counts around 130,000 clones; 1.5% to 1.8% lies in the top ten. Sequencing was performed on PBMCs. These receptors were obtained from a woman aged 35 to 49 in good health and CMV-seronegative.

The chain recombines TRBV2 with TRBJ1-4; D gene unclear. The CDR3 has 15 residues. Trimming left V 4 bases short and J 0 bases short, with 9 bases between. CDR1 and CDR2 from the germline V gene are SNHLY and FYNNEI. CDR3 DNA: TGTGCCAGCAGTGCTAGTCGCGCAACTAATGAAAAACTGTTTTTT. Translated, it gives CASSASRATNEKLFF. The full variable domain, in which reference TRBV2 and TRBJ1-4 provide the parts outside the CDR3, is EPEVTQTPSHQVTQMGQEVILRCVPISNHLYFYWYRQILGQKVEFLVSFYNNEISEKSEIFDDQFSVERPDGSNFTLKIRSTKLEDSAMYFCASSASRATNEKLFFGSGTQLSVL.

Points on this clone: Other DNA sequences in the sample encode the same CDR3. This rearrangement joins TRBV7-2 to TRBJ1-4; 12 bases agree with TRBD1. The CDR3 totals 15 residues. The germline V gene encodes CDR1 SGHTA and CDR2 FQGNSA. After removal of 5 bases from V and 8 bases from J, the junction contained 6 bases not matched to a gene. The CDR3 DNA reads as TGTGCCAGCAGCCGACTGGGGACAGGGGGCGAAAAACTGTTTTTT. This codes for CASSRLGTGGEKLFF.